This TCR beta chain was recorded in a study of cytomegalovirus exposure and HLA in healthy donors. This clone was counted a single time. Additional DNA sequences in this sample encode the identical CDR3. Libraries were prepared by immunoSEQ multiplex PCR; TCRdb keeps only in-frame clonotypes and omits some of them. The sample lists 250,000 to 300,000 clones, 65% to 90% occurring once. The sequence was collected from a woman between 18 and 30 years old in good health and CMV-seronegative. The sequencing sample was made of PBMCs.

This CDR3 is CSASRGYGYTF. In nucleotides, the CDR3 is TGCAGTGCTAGCCGGGGATATGGCTACACCTTC. The V and J genes are TRBV20-1 and TRBJ1-2; no definite D call. Germline V gene sequence: CDR1 DFQATT, CDR2 SNEGSKA (reference sequence). Trimming cost V 3 bases and J 5 bases, with 7 bases left between them. This CDR3 contains 11 residues.